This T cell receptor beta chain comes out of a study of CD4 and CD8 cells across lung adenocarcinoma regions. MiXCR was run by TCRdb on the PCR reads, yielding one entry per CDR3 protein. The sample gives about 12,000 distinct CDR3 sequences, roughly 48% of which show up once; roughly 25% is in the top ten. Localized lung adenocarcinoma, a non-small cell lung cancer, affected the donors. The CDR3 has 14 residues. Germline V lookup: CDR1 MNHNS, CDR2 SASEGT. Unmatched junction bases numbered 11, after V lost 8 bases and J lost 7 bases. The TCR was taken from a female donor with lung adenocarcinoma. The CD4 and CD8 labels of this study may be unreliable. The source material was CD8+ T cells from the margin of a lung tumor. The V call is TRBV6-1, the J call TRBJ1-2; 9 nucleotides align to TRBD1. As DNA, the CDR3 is TGTGCCAGCCTCAGGGTTGCGGGACAGGGTGGCTACACCTTC. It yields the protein CASLRVAGQGGYTF.